This record looks at one T cell receptor beta chain sequence and its context. Its antigen is unknown. A second about 6 to 11 cycle PCR used barcoded and J-beta primers. TCRdb processed the 5' RACE reads anew with MiXCR; each CDR3 protein has one entry. This table holds hundreds of thousands of distinct CDR3 sequences, under 70% found once. The data belong to a study of blood T cells in healthy people across ages. The germline V and J ends were trimmed by 3 bases and 4 bases, with 13 bases remaining between them. CDR3 length: 14 amino acids. Germline-derived CDR1 and CDR2 are MNHNS and SASEGT. Findings of the study overall: Fewer expanded clones and more diversity marked long-lived versus aged donors.

This clonotype was obtained from a man in his sixties in good health. Sequencing was carried out using blood. The chain has TRBV6-1 and TRBJ2-7, with D possibly being TRBD1 (6 bases). CDR3 nucleotides: TGTGCCAGCAGTGATTTCCAGGGGCTGTACGAGCAGTACTTC. The encoded protein is CASSDFQGLYEQYF.